This TCR beta chain was observed in a study of T cell responses to AZD1222 COVID-19 vaccine. Study results and caveats: Spike was spanned by vaccine-associated CD4 TCRs, with dominance at 160-218 and 743-854. Females made up more of the donors, who were largely white British, and clonal diversity may have come out too low. Spike-specific TCR breadth and depth rose after two AZD1222 doses.

Comment on this clone: What it binds is unknown.

Sequencing used immunoSEQ multiplex PCR; TCRdb keeps in-frame clones, though not all of them. The profile shows approximately 100,000 clones, about 85% of them singletons. This CDR3 region has 13 residues. Germline V gene data show CDR1 as DFQATT and CDR2 as SNEGSKA (reference sequence). V shed 3 bases and J shed 3 bases, with 11 bases lying between them. Sample: peripheral blood, taken 28 days after the second AZD1222 dose. The TCR originated in an adult who received the AZD1222 COVID-19 vaccine. The chain joins TRBV20-1 to TRBJ1-2; the D is unclear. The chain's CDR3 is CSASSGIDYGYTF. CDR3 in DNA: TGCAGTGCTAGTTCTGGGATTGACTATGGCTACACCTTC.